This TCR beta chain was profiled in a study of CD8+ T cells in alopecia areata. V shed 6 bases and J 5 bases; nucleotides not matched to a gene: 7. The CDR3 loop spans 15 amino acids. Germline V lookup: CDR1 SEHNR, CDR2 FQNEAQ (reference sequence). Investigators isolated RNA and reverse transcribed it into cDNA to act as the sequencing template. Data came from immunoSEQ multiplex PCR; TCRdb stores just in-frame clones and leaves some out. The data contain just over 150,000 clones, about two thirds of them singletons. This sample's treatment: oral pan-JAK inhibitor, 5-10 mg twice daily. Sample: CD4+ T cells sorted from blood, taken at week 4, from a patient treated with tofacitinib. The V call is TRBV7-9, the J call TRBJ2-1; 10 bases are a match to TRBD2. The source is a human donor with alopecia areata. CDR3 DNA sequence: TGTGCCAGCAGAGGAACCGGGACTAGCGACAATGAGCAGTTCTTC. Translation: CASRGTGTSDNEQFF.